These T cell receptor beta chains were read from a single sample in a study of blood T cell repertoires in COVID-19. Sequenced by immunoSEQ multiplex PCR; TCRdb stores in-frame clones only, minus some. Here the sample spans 35,000 to 40,000 clones, roughly 86% being singletons. What was sequenced was peripheral blood. These receptors were taken from a human donor in a cohort sampled during active COVID-19. Both conserved end residues are part of each CDR3. Each record gives: CDR3 protein, CDR3 DNA, D gene, clone size, J gene, V gene. The D gene is left open where the match is weak. Part of the rows lack a size; the others show once, few, many or a class for expanded clones.

CDR3: CASSQGRLSSYEQYF
DNA: TGTGCCAGCAGCCAAGGTCGGTTAAGCTCCTACGAGCAGTACTTC
D: NA
size: NA
J: TRBJ2-7
V: TRBV3-1/TRBV3-2

CDR3: CAPSSRAGELFF
DNA: TGTGCCCCTAGTTCACGCGCCGGGGAGCTGTTTTTT
D: NA
size: NA
J: TRBJ2-2
V: TRBV24-1

CDR3: CASSVATRIPGGSGPDTQYF
DNA: TGTGCCAGCAGCGTAGCGACCCGGATACCCGGCGGGAGCGGCCCAGATACGCAGTATTTT
D: TRBD2
size: NA
J: TRBJ2-3
V: TRBV9

CDR3: CASRYDSLGGYTF
DNA: TGCGCCAGCAGATATGACAGCCTAGGGGGCTACACCTTC
D: NA
size: NA
J: TRBJ1-2
V: TRBV5-1

CDR3: CASSPQQNQPQHF
DNA: TGTGCCAGCTCACCACAGCAAAATCAGCCCCAGCATTTT
D: NA
size: NA
J: TRBJ1-5
V: TRBV18

CDR3: CARSLGREEQFF
DNA: TGTGCCAGAAGCTTGGGTAGGGAGGAGCAGTTCTTC
D: NA
size: NA
J: TRBJ2-1
V: TRBV5-3

CDR3: CASSLGSGMMNTEAFF
DNA: TGTGCCAGCAGCTTAGGGTCGGGGATGATGAACACTGAAGCTTTCTTT
D: NA
size: NA
J: TRBJ1-1
V: TRBV11-2

CDR3: CASSSGQAGNSPLHF
DNA: TGCGCCAGCAGCAGTGGACAGGCGGGAAATTCACCCCTCCACTTT
D: TRBD1
size: NA
J: TRBJ1-6
V: TRBV5-1

CDR3: CAISEDSNYGYTF
DNA: TGTGCCATCAGTGAGGATAGCAACTATGGCTACACCTTC
D: NA
size: NA
J: TRBJ1-2
V: TRBV10-3

CDR3: CASSRTGAREKLFF
DNA: TGTGCCAGCAGCCGGACAGGCGCTCGTGAAAAACTGTTTTTT
D: TRBD1
size: NA
J: TRBJ1-4
V: TRBV5-6

CDR3: CASSLIAGSGVEQYF
DNA: TGTGCCAGCAGCTTGATAGCGGGATCAGGAGTCGAGCAGTACTTC
D: TRBD2
size: NA
J: TRBJ2-7
V: TRBV7-2

CDR3: CAWMTGFGANVLTF
DNA: TGTGCCTGGATGACAGGGTTCGGGGCCAACGTCCTGACTTTC
D: TRBD1
size: NA
J: TRBJ2-6
V: TRBV30

CDR3: CAWRGDRNYGYTF
DNA: TGTGCCTGGAGAGGGGACAGAAACTATGGCTACACCTTC
D: TRBD1
size: once
J: TRBJ1-2
V: TRBV30

CDR3: CASSLAFTFTDTQYF
DNA: TGTGCCAGCAGCCTGGCCTTTACGTTTACAGATACGCAGTATTTT
D: NA
size: NA
J: TRBJ2-3
V: TRBV3-1/TRBV3-2

CDR3: CASSNYRTGGSYSNQPQHF
DNA: TGTGCCAGCAGCAACTACAGGACAGGGGGCTCCTATAGCAATCAGCCCCAGCATTTT
D: TRBD1
size: NA
J: TRBJ1-5
V: TRBV7-2

CDR3: CASNDRVGSPLHF
DNA: TGTGCCAGCAACGACAGGGTCGGTTCACCCCTCCACTTT
D: TRBD1
size: NA
J: TRBJ1-6
V: TRBV11-2

CDR3: CASTPAGQGNQPQHF
DNA: TGTGCCAGCACCCCCGCGGGACAGGGGAATCAGCCCCAGCATTTT
D: TRBD1
size: NA
J: TRBJ1-5
V: TRBV6-5

CDR3: CASSLGQGISSTEAFF
DNA: TGCGCCAGCAGCCTCGGACAGGGGATATCGAGCACTGAAGCTTTCTTT
D: TRBD1
size: NA
J: TRBJ1-1
V: TRBV5-1

CDR3: CASSENRDTGELFF
DNA: TGTGCCAGCAGTGAAAACAGAGACACCGGGGAGCTGTTTTTT
D: NA
size: few
J: TRBJ2-2
V: TRBV2

CDR3: CASSPAGGRGYEQYF
DNA: TGTGCCAGCAGCCCAGCGGGGGGGCGAGGCTACGAGCAGTACTTC
D: TRBD2
size: NA
J: TRBJ2-7
V: TRBV3-1/TRBV3-2

CDR3: CASSPSGGLGTEAFF
DNA: TGTGCCAGCAGCCCAAGCGGGGGGCTCGGAACTGAAGCTTTCTTT
D: NA
size: once
J: TRBJ1-1
V: TRBV6-2/TRBV6-3

CDR3: CASSRWEGDEQFF
DNA: TGTGCCAGCAGTCGATGGGAGGGGGATGAGCAGTTCTTC
D: NA
size: NA
J: TRBJ2-1
V: TRBV28

CDR3: CASSLVRHTYNEQFF
DNA: TGTGCCAGCAGTTTGGTGCGACATACTTACAATGAGCAGTTCTTC
D: NA
size: NA
J: TRBJ2-1
V: TRBV28

CDR3: CASSDRVDTQYF
DNA: TGTGCCAGCAGTGACAGGGTTGATACGCAGTATTTT
D: TRBD1
size: NA
J: TRBJ2-3
V: TRBV27

CDR3: CASTLGRQGANEQFF
DNA: TGTGCCTCGACCTTGGGAAGACAGGGGGCGAATGAGCAGTTCTTC
D: TRBD1
size: NA
J: TRBJ2-1
V: TRBV30

CDR3: CASSLLAGGLGTGELFF
DNA: TGTGCCAGCAGTTTACTAGCGGGAGGACTGGGCACCGGGGAGCTGTTTTTT
D: TRBD2
size: NA
J: TRBJ2-2
V: TRBV7-2

CDR3: CASSNRSGGDNEQFF
DNA: TGTGCCAGCAGCAACCGTAGCGGGGGGGACAATGAGCAGTTCTTC
D: NA
size: NA
J: TRBJ2-1
V: TRBV21-1

CDR3: CASSLTGTSNTEAFF
DNA: TGTGCCAGCAGCTTGACCGGGACAAGTAACACTGAAGCTTTCTTT
D: NA
size: NA
J: TRBJ1-1
V: TRBV7-3

CDR3: CASSLEGLLSSYEQYF
DNA: TGTGCCAGCAGTTTAGAGGGACTCCTGAGCTCCTACGAGCAGTACTTC
D: NA
size: NA
J: TRBJ2-7
V: TRBV27

CDR3: CASSSPRGGGDQETQYF
DNA: TGTGCCAGCAGCTCTCCGCGGGGCGGGGGGGATCAAGAGACCCAGTACTTC
D: TRBD2
size: NA
J: TRBJ2-5
V: TRBV5-4

CDR3: CAWRETGLNYGYTF
DNA: TGTGCCTGGAGGGAAACAGGTCTTAACTATGGCTACACCTTC
D: NA
size: few
J: TRBJ1-2
V: TRBV30

CDR3: CASSYSQGPGNQPQHF
DNA: TGTGCCAGCAGTTACTCGCAGGGGCCGGGCAATCAGCCCCAGCATTTT
D: NA
size: NA
J: TRBJ1-5
V: TRBV6-2/TRBV6-3

CDR3: CASSRPSGGATQYF
DNA: TGTGCCAGCAGCCGGCCTTCCGGCGGGGCTACGCAGTATTTT
D: NA
size: NA
J: TRBJ2-3
V: TRBV3-1/TRBV3-2

CDR3: CASSVEHVTIYTGELFF
DNA: TGTGCCAGCAGCGTAGAACATGTCACAATATACACCGGGGAGCTGTTTTTT
D: NA
size: NA
J: TRBJ2-2
V: TRBV9

CDR3: CASSGRLAGVYNEQFF
DNA: TGTGCCAGCAGTGGAAGACTAGCGGGAGTTTACAATGAGCAGTTCTTC
D: TRBD2
size: NA
J: TRBJ2-1
V: TRBV6-4

CDR3: CASSQGMGTEAFF
DNA: TGCGCCAGCAGCCAGGGGATGGGCACTGAAGCTTTCTTT
D: NA
size: few
J: TRBJ1-1
V: TRBV5-1